This record concerns one T cell receptor (beta chain) sequence. These data originate in a study of cytomegalovirus exposure and HLA in healthy donors. The PCR contained 60 Vbeta and 13 Jbeta primers. The protocol was immunoSEQ multiplex PCR, while the TCRdb copy is restricted to in-frame clones and leaves out a portion. The sample records approximately 150,000 clones, about 85% being singletons. The receptor was isolated from a young man in good health and CMV-seropositive. Sequencing was done on a sample of PBMCs.

Here the CDR3 reads CASSYLDSSSYNEQFF. Here the CDR3 DNA reads TGTGCCAGCAGCTACCTGGACAGCAGCTCCTACAATGAGCAGTTCTTC. The chain carries TRBV27 and TRBJ2-1; possible D gene TRBD1, 6 bases. The germline gives CDR1 MNHEY, CDR2 SMNVEV (reference sequence). This CDR3 has 16 amino acids. The V end lost 6 bases, the J end lost 0 bases, and 15 bases lay between the germline ends.